The T cell receptor beta chain described here comes from a study of cytomegalovirus exposure and HLA in healthy donors. This clone has just a few counts. Its antigen is still unknown. Only in-frame clones appear in the TCRdb table, and some are missing; sequencing was by immunoSEQ multiplex PCR. The sample has over 150,000 clones, 80% to 85% seen once. General observations from the study: Later, an analysis found that TCR clusters from the first cohort tended to co-occur in the 120 or so validation repertoires. Reported performance of the classifier showed diagnosis of cytomegalovirus status with high specificity and sensitivity.

The CDR3 loop spans 15 amino acids. J was trimmed by 1 base and V by 4 bases; bases with no gene match: 5. Germline CDR1 is SGHNT and CDR2 is YYREEE (reference sequence). The chain couples TRBV5-4 to TRBJ2-3, with 8 bases lining up with TRBD2. This receptor was obtained from a woman younger than 30 in good health and CMV-seropositive. The sample was PBMCs. CDR3 nucleotides: TGTGCCAGCAGCCCGCAAGCGGGGGGCACAGATACGCAGTATTTT. It specifies CASSPQAGGTDTQYF.